This passage covers 29 T cell receptor beta chains from one sample sequenced in a study of vaccination effects on CD4 cells after COVID-19. Sequencing in the ViraFEST assay came after antigen-specific CD4+ T cells had been expanded with viral peptide pools, which were used to stimulate PBMC. After less than twelve days in culture, the CD4+ T cells were isolated. Infection with SARS-CoV-2 occurred in the person between March and December 2020, and PCR confirmed it. The antigens of these receptors remain unknown. Using immunoSEQ multiplex PCR, the repertoire was profiled, and TCRdb retains in-frame clones only, with some absent. The sample records about 45,000 clones, approximately 70% being singletons. The specimen was CD4+ T cells from PBMCs cultured with a peptide pool, collected before COVID-19 vaccination. These receptors all stem from a human donor who had a prior SARS-CoV-2 infection.

This clone was observed a few times. The CDR3 DNA follows: TGTGCCTGGAGACCCGACAAAAGGGACAGGGATCCTGGGGCCAACGTCCTGACTTTC. This translates into CAWRPDKRDRDPGANVLTF. V usage is TRBV30 and J usage is TRBJ2-6, with TRBD1 matching over 9 bases. Germline V gene data show CDR1 as GTSNPN and CDR2 as SVGIG (reference sequence). The ends lost 3 bases at V and 2 bases at J; junction bases unmatched: 14. The CDR3 extends over 19 amino acids.

This clone showed up just a few times. The chain carries TRBV15 and TRBJ2-1; 10 bases are a match to TRBD2. Losses at the gene ends were 1 base for V and 9 bases for J; bases not matched to a gene: 12. CDR1 and CDR2 from the germline V gene are LNHNV and YYDKDF (reference sequence). The CDR3 sequence is 17 residues long. The CDR3 coding sequence is TGTGCCACCAGCAGAGCTCTGGGGCTAGCGGGAGCCGGTGAGCAGTTCTTC. Encoded protein: CATSRALGLAGAGEQFF.

V is TRBV6-5 and J is TRBJ2-1, with 8 bases matching TRBD2. The junction had 7 bases not matched to a gene; V was cut back by 6 bases and J by 6 bases. In germline, CDR1 is MNHEY, CDR2 SVGAGI. CDR3 length: 14 amino acids. CDR3 DNA sequence: TGTGCCAGCAGACTAGCGGAGAGGTTCAATGAGCAGTTCTTC. Amino acids: CASRLAERFNEQFF.

The chain couples TRBV5-1 to TRBJ2-5; the D gene is possibly TRBD1 (5 bases). Per the germline V gene, CDR1 is SGHRS and CDR2 is YFSETQ. Trimming removed 0 bases from V and 2 bases from J, with 14 bases in between. This CDR3 comprises 16 residues. The CDR3 DNA follows: TGCGCCAGCAGCTTGGCGGTTGGGCAGGGTCAAGAGACCCAGTACTTC. Amino acid sequence: CASSLAVGQGQETQYF.

V and J are TRBV13 and TRBJ2-3; a weak D match, TRBD2 (5 bases). Germline CDR1 and CDR2: PRHDT and FYEKMQ (reference sequence). The CDR3 runs to 16 residues. The germline V and J ends were trimmed by 1 base and 6 bases, with 17 bases remaining between them. CDR3 DNA sequence: TGTGCCAGCAGCTTAGTGTTAACGGGGTCCGGGGATACGCAGTATTTT. This gives the protein CASSLVLTGSGDTQYF.

The V and J genes are TRBV25-1 and TRBJ2-1; TRBD1 matches 8 bases. The V and J ends lost 3 bases and 2 bases, in that order; junction bases with no gene match: 9. The CDR3 consists of 17 residues. Germline V gene data show CDR1 as MGHDK and CDR2 as SYGVNS. CDR3 in DNA: TGTGCCAGCAGTGACCAGGCGGCAGGGGGCGCCTACAATGAGCAGTTCTTC. It encodes CASSDQAAGGAYNEQFF.

This clone was detected only a few times. The gene calls are TRBV5-1 and TRBJ2-3, with a tentative D call TRBD1 (5 bases). Germline lookup yields CDR1 SGHRS and CDR2 YFSETQ. V was pared by 4 bases and J by 3 bases, with 15 bases between. This CDR3 contains 15 residues. Written as DNA, the CDR3 is TGCGCCAGCAGCGCTTGGACAAGGAAGACAGATACGCAGTATTTT. It translates to CASSAWTRKTDTQYF.

The chain is built from TRBV6-5 and TRBJ1-2; TRBD1 agrees at 8 bases. Germline V gives CDR1 MNHEY, CDR2 SVGAGI. J gave up 4 bases and V 5 bases, and 9 bases lay outside the gene matches. The CDR3 has 15 amino acids. CDR3 sequence (DNA): TGTGCCAGCAGTCCGCGGACAGGGTCGACCTATGGCTACACCTTC. This gives the protein CASSPRTGSTYGYTF.

The table lists this clone with a few counts. The V and J genes are TRBV30 and TRBJ2-2, with 12 bases identical to TRBD2. Losses at the gene ends were 2 bases for V and 6 bases for J; bases not matched to a gene: 7. CDR3 length equals 16 residues. CDR1 is GTSNPN and CDR2 is SVGIG in the germline V gene (reference sequence). The DNA for the CDR3 is TGTGCCTGGAGTAAAGGACTAGCGGGGATGGCCGGGGAGCTGTTTTTT. Translation gives CAWSKGLAGMAGELFF.

V and J are TRBV7-9 and TRBJ2-1; 10 bases align to TRBD2. CDR3 length equals 16 residues. CDR1 SEHNR and CDR2 FQNEAQ come from the germline V gene (reference sequence). The trim removed 0 bases at V and 9 bases at J, leaving 8 bases unmatched. Here the CDR3 reads CASSLALAGEVVEQFF. Written as DNA, the CDR3 is TGTGCCAGCAGCTTAGCTCTAGCGGGAGAGGTAGTTGAGCAGTTCTTC.

This clone was counted between two and nine times. For the CDR3, the DNA is TGCGCCAGCAGCCAAGGGCCGACAGGCCGTAGCACAGATACGCAGTATTTT. Translated, it gives CASSQGPTGRSTDTQYF. The chain employs TRBV4-1 and TRBJ2-3; perhaps TRBD1 as D (6 bases). Germline V gives CDR1 MGHRA, CDR2 YSYEKL. The CDR3 has 17 residues. V was trimmed by 1 base and J by 0 bases, leaving 14 bases between them.

In this sample, this clone turned up a few times. Written as DNA, the CDR3 is TGTGCCAGCAGCTTCATTGTCGGGAGCGGGGTGGTAAATGAGCAGTTCTTC. Protein sequence: CASSFIVGSGVVNEQFF. The V call is TRBV7-9, the J call TRBJ2-1; 7 positions match TRBD2. From germline, CDR1 is SEHNR and CDR2 FQNEAQ (reference sequence). With V trimmed by 3 bases and J by 7 bases, 15 bases remained unmatched. The CDR3 spans 17 residues.

This clone is a singleton in its sample. This chain links TRBV7-3 with TRBJ2-3, with D perhaps matching TRBD2 (6 bases). Germline CDR1 reads SGHTA; CDR2 reads FQGTGA. The CDR3 has 13 amino acids. V was cut by 4 bases and J by 6 bases, with 11 bases left in between. The CDR3 sequence: CASSWTTTDTQYF. Written as DNA, the CDR3 is TGTGCCAGCAGCTGGACTACGACCGATACGCAGTATTTT.

This chain uses TRBV4-3 with TRBJ2-2, with TRBD2 matching 9 bases. With 3 bases clipped from V and 3 bases from J, the junction kept 11 bases outside the gene matches. This CDR3 has 18 residues. Germline CDR1 reads LGHNA; CDR2 reads YSLEER. The chain's CDR3 is CASSHELAGAGDTGELFF. DNA for the CDR3: TGCGCCAGCAGCCACGAACTAGCGGGCGCCGGGGACACCGGGGAGCTGTTTTTT.

This clone was seen more than once but under ten times. The V call is TRBV6-5, the J call TRBJ1-1; tentatively, D is TRBD1 (6 bases). Germline lookup yields CDR1 MNHEY and CDR2 SVGAGI. The ends were cut back, 6 bases at V and 6 bases at J, with 14 bases in the middle. The CDR3 sequence is 13 residues long. The CDR3 loop is CASRTGFSPEAFF. CDR3 nucleotide sequence: TGTGCCAGCAGGACAGGTTTTTCGCCTGAAGCTTTCTTT.

This clone has only one observation. The chain recombines TRBV27 with TRBJ1-1; D gene ambiguous. The V and J ends lost 4 bases and 3 bases respectively, with 15 bases between them. CDR3 size: 15 residues. Germline CDR1 and CDR2: MNHEY and SMNVEV (reference sequence). DNA for the CDR3: TGTGCCAGCAGTTCCAACAGCATGACTTACACTGAAGCTTTCTTT. Amino acid sequence: CASSSNSMTYTEAFF.

CDR3 coding DNA: TGTGCCAGCTCACCTCCTAGCGGGGGTGGAGATACGCAGTATTTT. Protein sequence: CASSPPSGGGDTQYF. The chain links TRBV18 to TRBJ2-3; 10 positions match TRBD2. The CDR3 length is 15 residues. The V gene's germline CDR1 is KGHSH and CDR2 LQKENI. The V and J ends lost 3 bases and 5 bases, in that order; junction bases with no gene match: 5.

V usage is TRBV30 and J usage is TRBJ2-2; TRBD2 aligns across 10 bases. Trimming removed 8 bases from V and 10 bases from J; junction bases left unmatched: 19. Germline CDR1 is GTSNPN and CDR2 is SVGIG (reference sequence). The CDR3 is made up of 16 amino acids. CDR3 coding DNA: TGTGCCCAGACAGGGGTGTCAGCGGGAGGGCCTGTGGAGCTGTTTTTT. This encodes CAQTGVSAGGPVELFF.

This clone was counted between two and nine times. This chain joins TRBV18 and TRBJ2-7; the match to TRBD2 covers 13 bases. This CDR3 is built from 16 residues. The junction had 3 bases not matched to a gene; V was cut back by 1 base and J by 3 bases. The germline V gene encodes CDR1 KGHSH and CDR2 LQKENI. CDR3 coding DNA: TGTGCCAGCTCACCACGGACTAGCGGGAGTATCTACGAGCAGTACTTC. It yields the protein CASSPRTSGSIYEQYF.

The chain uses TRBV3-1 (or the pseudogene TRBV3-2) and TRBJ2-2; 7 bases match TRBD1. The ends lost 1 base at V and 4 bases at J; junction bases unmatched: 6. Germline V gene lookup returns CDR1 LGHDT and CDR2 YNNKEL (reference sequence). The CDR3 spans 16 residues. CDR3 protein: CASSQAIPGGTGELFF. DNA of the CDR3: TGTGCCAGCAGCCAAGCGATACCAGGGGGCACCGGGGAGCTGTTTTTT.

This clone was picked up a small number of times. The rearrangement joins TRBV6-6 to TRBJ2-7, with TRBD2 matching over 10 bases. This CDR3 is 15 amino acids long. Germline V lookup: CDR1 MNHNY, CDR2 SVGAGI (reference sequence). V shed 2 bases and J 2 bases; nucleotides not matched to a gene: 3. The CDR3, as DNA: TGTGCCAGCAGTTACGCTAGCGGGGGAACCTACGAGCAGTACTTC. Its translation: CASSYASGGTYEQYF.

CDR3 amino acids: CSASLGRPGYNSPLHF. Written as DNA, the CDR3 is TGCAGTGCTAGTCTAGGCCGCCCAGGGTATAATTCACCCCTCCACTTT. The V gene is TRBV20-1, the J gene TRBJ1-6; D possibly corresponds to TRBD1 (5 bases). This CDR3 comprises 16 residues. V lost 3 bases, J lost 4 bases, and 16 bases lay in between. CDR1 DFQATT and CDR2 SNEGSKA come from the germline V gene (reference sequence).

The gene calls are TRBV5-1 and TRBJ2-7; D gene ambiguous. This CDR3 region has 14 residues. With 0 bases removed from V and 1 base from J, the gap between germline ends came to 8 bases. The germline V gene has CDR1 SGHRS and CDR2 YFSETQ. The CDR3 loop is CASSLVSASYEQYF. CDR3 sequence (DNA): TGCGCCAGCAGCTTGGTCTCAGCATCCTACGAGCAGTACTTC.

The rearrangement links TRBV2 to TRBJ2-3, with 8 bases lining up with TRBD1. CDR3 length: 15 residues. V shed 3 bases, J shed 4 bases, and the junction held 6 bases outside the gene matches. In germline, CDR1 is SNHLY, CDR2 FYNNEI. This chain's CDR3 is CASSDVSGGADTQYF. The CDR3 DNA follows: TGTGCCAGCAGTGATGTGTCAGGGGGCGCAGATACGCAGTATTTT.

The genes are TRBV5-1 and TRBJ1-3; D perhaps matches TRBD1 (6 bases). Germline V gene sequence: CDR1 SGHRS, CDR2 YFSETQ. V shed 2 bases and J shed 2 bases, with 17 bases lying between them. The CDR3 consists of 17 residues. DNA for the CDR3: TGCGCCAGCAGCTTTTTGACAGGTGGAGGGGCTGGAAACACCATATATTTT. Protein: CASSFLTGGGAGNTIYF.

This chain connects TRBV27 to TRBJ2-7; TRBD1 aligns across 11 bases. V was clipped by 5 bases and J by 2 bases; unmatched bases: 5. CDR1 is MNHEY, CDR2 SMNVEV, per germline (reference sequence). The CDR3 consists of 15 residues. Here the CDR3 reads CASSPPGQGAYEQYF. Here the CDR3 DNA reads TGTGCCAGCAGTCCCCCGGGACAGGGGGCCTACGAGCAGTACTTC.

The chain links TRBV6-1 to TRBJ1-6; D not resolved. Looked up from germline, CDR1 is MNHNS and CDR2 is SASEGT. V was cut by 3 bases and J by 6 bases, with 9 bases left in between. This CDR3 is 14 amino acids long. This chain's CDR3 is CASSETPVNSPLHF. The CDR3 DNA follows: TGTGCCAGCAGTGAGACCCCGGTTAATTCACCCCTCCACTTT.

The gene calls are TRBV7-3 and TRBJ2-1, with 7 bases aligning to TRBD1. The V segment lost 2 bases and the J segment 10 bases; nucleotides outside the gene matches: 5. The germline V gene encodes CDR1 SGHTA and CDR2 FQGTGA. The CDR3 runs 13 residues. CDR3 sequence reads: CASSLGTAREQFF. CDR3 in DNA: TGTGCCAGCAGCTTAGGGACAGCTCGGGAGCAGTTCTTC.

This clone is a singleton in its sample. V gene TRBV7-3 combines with J gene TRBJ2-3, with 10 bases that match TRBD2. The germline V gene encodes CDR1 SGHTA and CDR2 FQGTGA. The CDR3 covers 16 residues. Trimming at V came to 5 bases and at J to 0 bases, leaving 5 bases not matched to a gene. CDR3 residues: CASSVQLAGSTDTQYF. In nucleotides, the CDR3 is TGTGCCAGCAGCGTCCAACTAGCGGGAAGCACAGATACGCAGTATTTT.